The T cell receptor beta chain described here comes from a study of cytomegalovirus exposure and HLA in healthy donors. Study overall: An earlier analysis found some 100 million unique TCR beta sequences from 150 million to 200 million T cells. Study-wide points: The authors listed 150 or so TCR beta chains as cytomegalovirus-associated.

The CDR3 covers 14 residues. The V end was cut by 3 bases, the J end by 4 bases, with 12 bases between. Germline-derived CDR1 and CDR2 are MNHNS and SASEGT. In the PCR, 60 Vbeta and 13 Jbeta primers were used. Libraries were prepared by immunoSEQ multiplex PCR; TCRdb keeps only in-frame clonotypes and omits some of them. This sample yields about 160,000 clones, of which more than 80% are seen a single time; approximately 7% belongs to the top ten. This clone was picked up a small number of times. Its antigen is undetermined. The chain carries TRBV6-1 and TRBJ1-2; a weak D match, TRBD1 (6 bases). The sample taken for sequencing was PBMCs. This receptor was obtained from a woman aged 30 to 39 in good health and CMV-seropositive. CDR3 in DNA: TGTGCCAGCAGTGAGGATACAGGGTTCTATGGCTACACCTTC. Translating gives CASSEDTGFYGYTF.